This T cell receptor (beta chain) was observed in a study of TIL therapy for anti-PD-1-resistant metastatic lung cancer. Time point here: pre-treatment sample, taken before nivolumab and TIL therapy. Pleural nodules or supraclavicular lymph nodes made up most of the excised metastases sampled. Germline loops: CDR1 LNHDA, CDR2 SQIVND (reference sequence). Trimming left V 6 bases short and J 7 bases short, with 12 bases between. This CDR3 has 13 amino acids. This was the immunoSEQ v3 assay. Sequencing depth was about 2 million read pairs for survey level, 5-6 million for deep. Measured with immunoSEQ multiplex PCR; TCRdb has only the in-frame clones, and not every one. The sample has over 25,000 clones, over 55% seen once.

J is TRBJ1-4 and V is TRBV19; tentative D call: TRBD1 (5 bases). This TCR was sampled from a person aged 30 to 80 with non-small cell lung cancer. Specimen: tumor tissue, collected at baseline. The CDR3 here is CASRIPQGEKLFF. For the CDR3, the DNA is TGTGCCAGTAGGATCCCCCAGGGTGAAAAACTGTTTTTT.